This T cell receptor beta chain was retrieved from a study of blood T cell repertoires in COVID-19. Living in 25 or so US areas, the participants were between about 18 and 95 years of age. Each participant's cohort was designated according to participant-reported clinical history. With respect to this clone: The sample has other DNA sequences that encode this CDR3 too.

The protocol was immunoSEQ multiplex PCR, while the TCRdb copy is restricted to in-frame clones and leaves out a portion. Among roughly 430,000 clones listed, 70% to 90% were seen once. The CDR3 extends over 14 amino acids. With 2 bases clipped from V and 6 bases from J, the junction kept 6 bases outside the gene matches. CDR1 and CDR2 (germline): SGHRS, YFSETQ. The specimen sequenced was PBMCs or T cells enriched from blood (not recorded which). This sequence joins TRBV5-1 and TRBJ2-7; 9 bases match TRBD1. This clonotype originated in a woman aged 40 to 50 with acute COVID-19. The CDR3 coding sequence is TGCGCCAGCAGCTTTGGCACAGGGGGCTCCGAGCAGTACTTC. Protein sequence: CASSFGTGGSEQYF.